This T cell receptor beta chain was recovered during a study of cytomegalovirus exposure and HLA in healthy donors. Both 60 Vbeta primers and 13 Jbeta primers went into the PCR. Clones were sequenced by immunoSEQ multiplex PCR, and TCRdb holds only the in-frame ones, with some missing. The table shows about 160,000 clones, with about 80% occurring only once. Germline-derived CDR1 and CDR2 are WNHNN and SYGVQD (reference sequence). The CDR3 totals 14 residues. V gave up 5 bases and J gave up 8 bases; unmatched junction bases: 6. This receptor was identified in a man aged 18 to 29 in good health and CMV-seropositive. The sequenced sample consisted of PBMCs. This chain links TRBV10-1 with TRBJ2-1; 10 nucleotides line up with TRBD2. Written as DNA, the CDR3 is TGCGCCAGCAGTAAAGCGGGAGGGCCGGATGAGCAGTTCTTC. Its translation: CASSKAGGPDEQFF.